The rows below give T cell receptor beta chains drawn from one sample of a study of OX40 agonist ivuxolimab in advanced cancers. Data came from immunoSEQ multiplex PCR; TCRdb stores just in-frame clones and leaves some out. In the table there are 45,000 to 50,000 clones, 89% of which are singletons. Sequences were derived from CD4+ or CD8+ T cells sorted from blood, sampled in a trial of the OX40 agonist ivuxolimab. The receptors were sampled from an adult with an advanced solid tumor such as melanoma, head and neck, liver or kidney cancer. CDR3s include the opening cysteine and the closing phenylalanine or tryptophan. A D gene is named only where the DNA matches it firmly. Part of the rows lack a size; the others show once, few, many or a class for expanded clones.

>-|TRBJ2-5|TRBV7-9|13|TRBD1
TGTGCCAGCAGCCGGACAGGTCAAGAGACCCAGTACTTC
CASSRTGQETQYF
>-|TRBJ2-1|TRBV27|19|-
TGTGCCAGCAGTCCCCGGGTTAGCTCAACCTCAGGGGCCTACAATGAGCAGTTCTTC
CASSPRVSSTSGAYNEQFF
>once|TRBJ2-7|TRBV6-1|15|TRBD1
TGTGCCAGCAGTCCGGACAGGGATTCCCCCTACGAGCAGTACTTC
CASSPDRDSPYEQYF
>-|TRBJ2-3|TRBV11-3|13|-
TGTGCCAGCAGCGACTACGACACAGATACGCAGTATTTT
CASSDYDTDTQYF
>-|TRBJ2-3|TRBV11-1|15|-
TGTGCCAGCAGCCCAATAGCGGATCTCACAGATACGCAGTATTTT
CASSPIADLTDTQYF
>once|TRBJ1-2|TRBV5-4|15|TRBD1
TGTGCCAGCAGCTTAAGGACAGGGGGCATCGATGGCTACACCTTC
CASSLRTGGIDGYTF
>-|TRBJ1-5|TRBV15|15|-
TGTGCCACCAGCAGAGATGGGGACGGAAATCAGCCCCAGCATTTT
CATSRDGDGNQPQHF
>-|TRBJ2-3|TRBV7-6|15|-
TGTGCCAGCAGCTTGAGGGGGAGGAGGAAAGATACGCAGTATTTT
CASSLRGRRKDTQYF
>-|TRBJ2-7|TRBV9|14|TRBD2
TGTGCCAGCAGCCCGGAGGCGGGAGGGGGCGAGCAGTACTTC
CASSPEAGGGEQYF
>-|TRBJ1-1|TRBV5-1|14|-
TGCGCCAGCAGACCTGAATATCAGAACACTGAAGCTTTCTTT
CASRPEYQNTEAFF
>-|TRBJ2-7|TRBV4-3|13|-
TGCGCCAGCAGCCCCTCCGGAGCGCGCGAGCAGTACTTC
CASSPSGAREQYF
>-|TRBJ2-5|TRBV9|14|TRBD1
TGTGCCAGCAGCGGTAGCGTGACAGGGGAGACCCAGTACTTC
CASSGSVTGETQYF
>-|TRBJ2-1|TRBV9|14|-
TGTGCCAGCAGCGGGGGGCTGACCTACAATGAGCAGTTCTTC
CASSGGLTYNEQFF
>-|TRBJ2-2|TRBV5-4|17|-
TGTGCCAGCAGCTACCGGGACCCAGCTACCCTCGGCGGGGAGCTGTTTTTT
CASSYRDPATLGGELFF
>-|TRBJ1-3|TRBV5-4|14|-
TGTGCCATGGGGGGTACCCGCTCTGGAAACACCATATATTTT
CAMGGTRSGNTIYF
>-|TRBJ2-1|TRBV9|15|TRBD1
TGTGCCAGCAGCCCGGGGACAGGGGGTGGGAATGAGCAGTTCTTC
CASSPGTGGGNEQFF
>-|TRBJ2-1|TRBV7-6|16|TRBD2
TGTGCCAGCAGCCTCTGGACTAGCGGGACTTACAATGAGCAGTTCTTC
CASSLWTSGTYNEQFF
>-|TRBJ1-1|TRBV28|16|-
TGTGCCAGCAGTTTAGACAGGATCCTCTTGGAAACTGAAGCTTTCTTT
CASSLDRILLETEAFF
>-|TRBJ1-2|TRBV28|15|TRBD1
TGTGCCAGCAGCCCTCTGGACAGGGGGTTCTATGGCTACACCTTC
CASSPLDRGFYGYTF
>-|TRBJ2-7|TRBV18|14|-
TGTGCCAGCTCACCTACTGGGGGCTCCTACGAGCAGTACTTC
CASSPTGGSYEQYF
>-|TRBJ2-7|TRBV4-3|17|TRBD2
TGCGCCAGCAGCCAAGATAGGCCCGCTAGCGGGAGAGGCGAGCAGTACTTC
CASSQDRPASGRGEQYF
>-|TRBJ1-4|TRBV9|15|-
TGTGCCAGCAGCGCAGGGCACAGCCGGAATGAAAAACTGTTTTTT
CASSAGHSRNEKLFF
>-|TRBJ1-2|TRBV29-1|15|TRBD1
TGCAGCGTTGAAGGGGGACAGCGACCTAACTATGGCTACACCTTC
CSVEGGQRPNYGYTF
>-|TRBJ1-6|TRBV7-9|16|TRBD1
TGTGCCAGCAGCAATACAGGGGGCTTAAATAATTCACCCCTCCACTTT
CASSNTGGLNNSPLHF
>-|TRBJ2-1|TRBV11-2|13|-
TGTGCGGGGGGAAGGGCCTCCTACAATGAGCAGTTCTTC
CAGGRASYNEQFF
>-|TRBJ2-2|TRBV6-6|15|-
TGTGCCAGCAGTCCTTGGGGAACGAACACCGGGGAGCTGTTTTTT
CASSPWGTNTGELFF
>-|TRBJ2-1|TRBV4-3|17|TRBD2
TGCGCCAGCAGCCAAGATTGGACTAGCGGGTTGAGCAATGAGCAGTTCTTC
CASSQDWTSGLSNEQFF
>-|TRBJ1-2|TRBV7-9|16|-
TGTGCCAGCAGCTTAGGGGCTGGCGTATCCGCAGAGGGCTACACCTTC
CASSLGAGVSAEGYTF
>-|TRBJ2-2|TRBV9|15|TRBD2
TGTGCCAGTGGGACTAGCGGGGGACCCACCGGGGAGCTGTTTTTT
CASGTSGGPTGELFF
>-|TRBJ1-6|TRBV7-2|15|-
TGTGCCAGCAGCTCTCCGACCTCCTATAATTCACCCCTCCACTTT
CASSSPTSYNSPLHF
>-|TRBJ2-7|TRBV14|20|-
TGTGCCAGCAGCCAAGAATTGCGGGGACACTCTGCGGGACCCCCCTACGAGCAGTACTTC
CASSQELRGHSAGPPYEQYF
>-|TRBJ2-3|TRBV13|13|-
TGTGCCAGCAGCTTATTCGGGGTAGATACGCAGTATTTT
CASSLFGVDTQYF
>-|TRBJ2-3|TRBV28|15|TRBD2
TGTGCCAGCAGTACGGGAGCGGGAGATATAGATACGCAGTATTTT
CASSTGAGDIDTQYF
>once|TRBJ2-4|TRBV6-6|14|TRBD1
TGTGCCAGCAGCGACAGGGGAAAAGAGGACATTCAGTACTTC
CASSDRGKEDIQYF
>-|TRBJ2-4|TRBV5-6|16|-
TGTGCCAGCAGCTTGTCCGGGGGGCAGGCCAAAAACATTCAGTACTTC
CASSLSGGQAKNIQYF
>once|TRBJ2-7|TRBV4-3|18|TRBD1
TGCGCCAGCAGCCAGACACTTAACGGAGACAGGGGGCTGTACGAGCAGTACTTC
CASSQTLNGDRGLYEQYF
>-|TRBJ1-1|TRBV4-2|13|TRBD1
TGTGCCAGCAGCCAAGATAGGGGGCTCGAAGCTTTCTTT
CASSQDRGLEAFF
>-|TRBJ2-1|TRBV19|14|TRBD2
TGTGCCAGTAGTTGGGGGGGGAATAACAATGAGCAGTTCTTC
CASSWGGNNNEQFF
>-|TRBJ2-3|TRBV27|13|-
TGTGCCAGCAGTTACTATAGCACAGATACGCAGTATTTT
CASSYYSTDTQYF
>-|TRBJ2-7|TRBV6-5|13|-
TGTGCCAGCAGTTACGGCGGATCCTACGAGCAGTACTTC
CASSYGGSYEQYF
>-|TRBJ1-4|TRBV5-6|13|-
TGTGCCAGCAGCTTGAATGTTGGCCGAAAACTGTTTTTT
CASSLNVGRKLFF
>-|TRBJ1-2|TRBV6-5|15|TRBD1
TGTGCCAGCAGTTACTCGGTGACAGGGAGCTATGGCTACACCTTC
CASSYSVTGSYGYTF
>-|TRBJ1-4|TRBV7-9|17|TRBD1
TGTGCCAGCAGCTCAGACAGGGGGCTAGCAACTAATGAAAAACTGTTTTTT
CASSSDRGLATNEKLFF
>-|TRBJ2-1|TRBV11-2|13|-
TGTGCCAGCAGCTTAGATCGGGGAGGAGAGCAGTTCTTC
CASSLDRGGEQFF
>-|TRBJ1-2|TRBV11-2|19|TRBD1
TGTGCCAGCAGACTAGACCAGGGGGACAGGCCTCTCCGTGGTGATGGCTACACCTTC
CASRLDQGDRPLRGDGYTF
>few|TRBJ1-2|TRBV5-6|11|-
TGTGCCAGCAGCTTGGACTATGGCTACACCTTC
CASSLDYGYTF
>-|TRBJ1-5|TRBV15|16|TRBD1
TGTGCCACCAGCAGAGATCGGACAGGGATCAATCAGCCCCAGCATTTT
CATSRDRTGINQPQHF
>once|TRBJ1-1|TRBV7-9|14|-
TGTGCCAGCAGCTTTGGTGTCGGGGGTACTGAAGCTTTCTTT
CASSFGVGGTEAFF
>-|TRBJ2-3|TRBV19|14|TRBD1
TGTGCCAGTACCTCTACAGGGGCCACAGATACGCAGTATTTT
CASTSTGATDTQYF
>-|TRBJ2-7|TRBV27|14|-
TGTGCCAGCCGCATAGGGAACAGGGCCCACGAGCAGTACTTC
CASRIGNRAHEQYF
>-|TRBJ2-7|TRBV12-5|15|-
TGTGCTAGTGGTTTGGTACAATTTAACTACTACGAGCAGTACTTC
CASGLVQFNYYEQYF
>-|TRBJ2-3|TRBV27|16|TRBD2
TGTGCCAGCAGTCTACAGCGGGATATGCTCACAGATACGCAGTATTTT
CASSLQRDMLTDTQYF